These 16 T cell receptor beta chains originate from one sample sequenced in a study of blood T cell repertoires in COVID-19. Profiled with immunoSEQ multiplex PCR; TCRdb holds only in-frame clones, not every one. There are a few hundred thousand clones in the sample; approximately 91% occur only once, and about 0.78% lies in the top ten. The sequenced sample was PBMCs or T cells enriched from blood (not recorded which). The origin of the receptors is a middle-aged woman who had been exposed to COVID-19.

This clone appeared once. The rearrangement uses TRBV6-2 or TRBV6-3 and TRBJ2-2; weak D call: TRBD2 (6 bases). Germline assignment: CDR1 MNHEY and CDR2 SVGEGT. V lost 4 bases and J lost 7, with 13 bases in between. The CDR3 has 14 amino acids. DNA of the CDR3: TGTGCCAGCAGTTTCACACGGGAGATCGGGGAGCTGTTTTTT. Amino acid sequence: CASSFTREIGELFF.

This chain links TRBV7-9 with TRBJ2-7; the match to TRBD1 covers 8 bases. The CDR3 covers 15 residues. Trimming cost V 5 bases and J 0 bases; bases outside gene matches: 6. Germline lookup yields CDR1 SEHNR and CDR2 FQNEAQ (reference sequence). The CDR3 protein is CASSHRQGSSYEQYF. CDR3 coding DNA: TGTGCCAGCAGCCACAGACAGGGGAGCTCCTACGAGCAGTACTTC.

The V gene is TRBV6-5, the J gene TRBJ2-5, with a possible D match to TRBD1 (5 bases). CDR1 and CDR2 (germline): MNHEY, SVGAGI. This CDR3 contains 14 residues. V gave up 6 bases and J gave up 7 bases, with 18 bases separating them. The CDR3 is CASSRVRGGGTQYF. The DNA for the CDR3 is TGTGCCAGCAGCAGGGTGCGCGGCGGTGGGACCCAGTACTTC.

The chain joins TRBV6-5 to TRBJ2-7; 10 nucleotides align to TRBD1. This CDR3 is built from 16 residues. Trimming removed 2 bases from V and 2 bases from J; junction bases left unmatched: 6. Germline values: CDR1 MNHEY, CDR2 SVGAGI. This CDR3 reads CASSYTGQGTTYEQYF. In DNA, the CDR3 is TGTGCCAGCAGTTACACGGGACAGGGGACGACCTACGAGCAGTACTTC.

J is TRBJ2-7 and V is TRBV7-2, with 7 nucleotides matching TRBD2. V gave up 3 bases and J gave up 2 bases; unmatched junction bases: 7. Germline V gene lookup returns CDR1 SGHTA and CDR2 FQGNSA. This CDR3 spans 15 amino acids. CDR3 region: CASSLEAGYTYEQYF. In nucleotides, the CDR3 is TGTGCCAGCAGCTTGGAAGCGGGATATACCTACGAGCAGTACTTC.

The rearrangement uses TRBV5-4 and TRBJ1-1; 8 bases map to TRBD1. The CDR3 is 12 amino acids. From germline, CDR1 is SGHNT and CDR2 YYREEE (reference sequence). The V and J ends lost 4 bases and 8 bases, in that order; junction bases with no gene match: 4. CDR3 residues: CASSTRDREAFF. For the CDR3, the DNA is TGTGCCAGCAGCACCCGGGACAGGGAAGCTTTCTTT.

The chain has TRBV7-8 and TRBJ2-7; TRBD2 agrees at 7 bases. The CDR3 is made up of 15 amino acids. Germline V gives CDR1 SGHVS, CDR2 FQNEAQ. V lost 1 base to trimming and J lost 7 bases; unmatched junction nucleotides: 10. Written as DNA, the CDR3 is TGTGCCAGCAGCTTAGAGCTAGCGGTTCCGGGGGAGCAGTACTTC. Translation gives CASSLELAVPGEQYF.

V usage is TRBV19 and J usage is TRBJ1-5, with a possible D match to TRBD1 (5 bases). CDR3 size: 14 residues. V shed 4 bases and J shed 7 bases, with 14 bases lying between them. Germline-derived CDR1 and CDR2 are LNHDA and SQIVND (reference sequence). CDR3: CASSTAGRMQPQHF. The CDR3 DNA sequence: TGTGCCAGTAGTACGGCAGGGCGTATGCAGCCCCAGCATTTT.

V gene TRBV7-2 combines with J gene TRBJ2-7; TRBD2 matches 7 bases. The J segment lost 0 bases and the V segment lost 2 bases, leaving 4 bases of the junction unmatched. The V gene's germline CDR1 is SGHTA and CDR2 FQGNSA. The CDR3 covers 15 residues. CDR3 protein: CASSLSSGLSYEQYF. For the CDR3, the DNA is TGTGCCAGCAGCTTATCTAGCGGCCTCTCCTACGAGCAGTACTTC.

Turning to this clone: The sample has other DNA sequences that encode this CDR3 too. The V gene is TRBV11-2, the J gene TRBJ1-4; D unresolved. This CDR3 has 13 residues. Germline V gene data show CDR1 as SGHAT and CDR2 as FQNNGV. V was shortened by 3 bases and J by 4 bases, with 6 bases between the two germline ends. CDR3 bases: TGTGCCAGCAGCTTGGGCCTTAATGAAAAACTGTTTTTT. It yields the protein CASSLGLNEKLFF.

This chain links TRBV10-2 with TRBJ2-5; D unresolved. Germline V gene sequence: CDR1 WSHSY, CDR2 SAAADI. The CDR3 extends over 12 amino acids. Trimming took off 0 bases at V and 4 bases at J, with 3 bases between the two ends. This CDR3 is CASSESRETQYF. DNA for the CDR3: TGCGCCAGCAGTGAGTCCCGAGAGACCCAGTACTTC.

The rearrangement links TRBV5-1 to TRBJ1-2, with D possibly TRBD1 on 6 matching bases. The CDR3 has 15 residues. V lost 0 bases and J 3 bases, leaving 12 bases between the germline ends. Germline V gene lookup returns CDR1 SGHRS and CDR2 YFSETQ. For the CDR3, the DNA is TGCGCCAGCAGCTTGGCCGCAGGGGTGGACTATGGCTACACCTTC. Residues: CASSLAAGVDYGYTF.

This clone has a single count. V and J are TRBV15 and TRBJ2-7, with D tentatively TRBD1 (5 bases). This CDR3 is built from 13 residues. Trimming stripped 0 bases from V and 3 bases from J, with 6 bases between. Germline CDR1 reads LNHNV; CDR2 reads YYDKDF (reference sequence). The CDR3 loop reads CATSRDQGYEQYF. In nucleotides, the CDR3 is TGTGCCACCAGCAGAGATCAGGGCTACGAGCAGTACTTC.

The chain carries TRBV14 and TRBJ1-1, with D perhaps matching TRBD1 (5 bases). Germline V lookup: CDR1 SGHDN, CDR2 FVKESK. The V end lost 4 bases, the J end lost 3 bases, and 18 bases lay between the germline ends. This CDR3 spans 16 amino acids. The CDR3 DNA follows: TGTGCCAGCAGCCCCTATCCTCGCAGGGAAGACACTGAAGCTTTCTTT. Its translation: CASSPYPRREDTEAFF.

V and J are TRBV29-1 and TRBJ2-2; D ambiguous. This CDR3 spans 13 amino acids. Germline V gene lookup returns CDR1 SQVTM and CDR2 ANQGSEA. Trimming removed 7 bases from V and 4 bases from J, with 13 bases in between. The CDR3 loop reads CSGGRVSTGELFF. The CDR3 DNA sequence: TGCAGCGGAGGCCGAGTTAGCACCGGGGAGCTGTTTTTT.

The chain joins TRBV7-9 to TRBJ1-2; D might be TRBD1 (6 bases). The germline V and J ends were trimmed by 5 bases and 4 bases, with 17 bases remaining between them. Germline CDR1 is SEHNR and CDR2 is FQNEAQ (reference sequence). The CDR3 is made up of 15 amino acids. The CDR3, as DNA: TGTGCCAGCAGCCCTGGACAGCCGCCGCTCTATGGCTACACCTTC. This sequence encodes CASSPGQPPLYGYTF.